A selection of T cell receptor beta chains follows, all from one sample in a study of beta chain features in type 1 diabetes. Assay used: immunoSEQ multiplex PCR; TCRdb lists only in-frame clones, some missing. The sample lists hundreds of thousands of clones; 11% to 15% were seen once. What was sequenced was central memory CD4+ T cells from blood. Receptors originate from a man aged 25-45 years in good health. Both conserved end residues are part of each CDR3. The D gene is left open where the match is weak. Size is omitted from some rows. Given values are once, few, many or a class for expanded clones.

clone_size: NA
j_call: TRBJ1-1
v_call: TRBV29-1
d_call: NA
cdr3_nt: TGCAGCGTTGACGGCGATAAAAACACTGAAGCTTTCTTT
cdr3_aa: CSVDGDKNTEAFF

clone_size: few
j_call: TRBJ2-1
v_call: TRBV5-1
d_call: NA
cdr3_nt: TGCGCCAGCAGCTTGGCCACGGGTTCTACCTACAATGAGCAGTTCTTC
cdr3_aa: CASSLATGSTYNEQFF

clone_size: few
j_call: TRBJ2-3
v_call: TRBV9
d_call: NA
cdr3_nt: TGTGCCAGCAGCGTAGACCAGAGGGCAGATACGCAGTATTTT
cdr3_aa: CASSVDQRADTQYF

clone_size: many
j_call: TRBJ2-1
v_call: TRBV14
d_call: TRBD1
cdr3_nt: TGTGCCAGCAGCCACACAACCGGGACAGGGCTCTACAATGAGCAGTTCTTC
cdr3_aa: CASSHTTGTGLYNEQFF

clone_size: NA
j_call: TRBJ2-2
v_call: TRBV9
d_call: NA
cdr3_nt: TGTGCCAGCAGCGTAGGACTCGGAGACAACACCGGGGAGCTGTTTTTT
cdr3_aa: CASSVGLGDNTGELFF

clone_size: NA
j_call: TRBJ2-3
v_call: TRBV4-3
d_call: NA
cdr3_nt: TGCGCCAGCAGCCGGGGGCTTGAGGGCACAGATACGCAGTATTTT
cdr3_aa: CASSRGLEGTDTQYF

clone_size: NA
j_call: TRBJ1-1
v_call: TRBV4-1
d_call: NA
cdr3_nt: TGCGCCAGCAGCCTTGAAAGTAACACTGAAGCTTTCTTT
cdr3_aa: CASSLESNTEAFF

clone_size: few
j_call: TRBJ1-2
v_call: TRBV4-3
d_call: NA
cdr3_nt: TGCGCCAGCAGCCAAGATAACAAGGGCCTTGGCGGCTACACCTTC
cdr3_aa: CASSQDNKGLGGYTF

clone_size: NA
j_call: TRBJ1-5
v_call: TRBV18
d_call: TRBD1
cdr3_nt: TGTGCCAGCTCACGGGACAGCCATCAGCCCCAGCATTTT
cdr3_aa: CASSRDSHQPQHF

clone_size: few
j_call: TRBJ1-5
v_call: TRBV2
d_call: TRBD1
cdr3_nt: TGTGCCAGCAGGACAGGGGTTCAGCCCCAGCATTTT
cdr3_aa: CASRTGVQPQHF

clone_size: few
j_call: TRBJ2-3
v_call: TRBV2
d_call: NA
cdr3_nt: TGTGCCAGCAGTGAAGATGGGGGCCACCCCTATCAGTATTTT
cdr3_aa: CASSEDGGHPYQYF

clone_size: NA
j_call: TRBJ1-4
v_call: TRBV5-4
d_call: NA
cdr3_nt: TGTGCCAGCAGCTTGGACGGATCAACTAATGAAAAACTGTTTTTT
cdr3_aa: CASSLDGSTNEKLFF

clone_size: NA
j_call: TRBJ1-2
v_call: TRBV4-3
d_call: NA
cdr3_nt: TGCGCCAGCAGCCAAGATCGGAGGGGCTACACCTTC
cdr3_aa: CASSQDRRGYTF

clone_size: NA
j_call: TRBJ1-4
v_call: TRBV5-1
d_call: TRBD1
cdr3_nt: TGCGCCAGCAGCTTGGCCGCGACAGGGGGCAATGAAAAACTGTTTTTT
cdr3_aa: CASSLAATGGNEKLFF

clone_size: NA
j_call: TRBJ2-1
v_call: TRBV27
d_call: NA
cdr3_nt: TGTGCCAGCAGTCACGAGGGGAGCTCCTACAATGAGCAGTTCTTC
cdr3_aa: CASSHEGSSYNEQFF

clone_size: NA
j_call: TRBJ2-1
v_call: TRBV5-4
d_call: TRBD2
cdr3_nt: TGTGCCAGTAGTATAGACGCTGCTAGCGCCGGGGGGAATGAGCAGTTCTTC
cdr3_aa: CASSIDAASAGGNEQFF

clone_size: many
j_call: TRBJ2-5
v_call: TRBV18
d_call: TRBD2
cdr3_nt: TGTGCCAGCTCTCAGACGACTAGCGACATAGGGACCCAGTACTTC
cdr3_aa: CASSQTTSDIGTQYF

clone_size: NA
j_call: TRBJ2-3
v_call: TRBV9
d_call: TRBD2
cdr3_nt: TGTGCCAGCAGCGTGGGGACTAGCGGGGGTAGCACAGATACGCAGTATTTT
cdr3_aa: CASSVGTSGGSTDTQYF

clone_size: NA
j_call: TRBJ2-4
v_call: TRBV1
d_call: NA
cdr3_nt: TGCACCAGCAGCCAAGAAGGTTCGGTAGCGGGGGGGCACGGCAAAAACATTCAGTACTTC
cdr3_aa: CTSSQEGSVAGGHGKNIQYF

clone_size: few
j_call: TRBJ1-5
v_call: TRBV5-1
d_call: NA
cdr3_nt: TGCGCCAGCAGCTTACAGGGTAATCAGCCCCAGCATTTT
cdr3_aa: CASSLQGNQPQHF

clone_size: NA
j_call: TRBJ2-5
v_call: TRBV7-3
d_call: NA
cdr3_nt: TGTGCCAGCAGCTTAGGCACGCTGAAGACCCAGTACTTC
cdr3_aa: CASSLGTLKTQYF

clone_size: NA
j_call: TRBJ1-1
v_call: TRBV7-9
d_call: TRBD1
cdr3_nt: TGTGCCAGCAGCCTGGACAGGGGGATGAAGCCTGAAGCTTTCTTT
cdr3_aa: CASSLDRGMKPEAFF

clone_size: NA
j_call: TRBJ1-1
v_call: TRBV19
d_call: NA
cdr3_nt: TGTGCCAGTAGCCAGAAAGGGGACACTGAAGCTTTCTTT
cdr3_aa: CASSQKGDTEAFF

clone_size: once
j_call: TRBJ2-1
v_call: TRBV11-3
d_call: TRBD2
cdr3_nt: TGTGCCAGCAGCACCACTAGCGGGGCACACAATGAGCAGTTCTTC
cdr3_aa: CASSTTSGAHNEQFF

clone_size: few
j_call: TRBJ1-1
v_call: TRBV7-2
d_call: NA
cdr3_nt: TGTGCCAGCAGCTTATTATTTCAGGGGAACACTGAAGCTTTCTTT
cdr3_aa: CASSLLFQGNTEAFF

clone_size: NA
j_call: TRBJ2-5
v_call: TRBV9
d_call: TRBD1
cdr3_nt: TGTGCCAGCAGCACTACAGGGGGCCAAGAGACCCAGTACTTC
cdr3_aa: CASSTTGGQETQYF

clone_size: few
j_call: TRBJ2-1
v_call: TRBV25-1
d_call: TRBD2
cdr3_nt: TGTGCCATCGGGACTAGCGTAAGAGGCGATGAGCAGTTCTTC
cdr3_aa: CAIGTSVRGDEQFF

clone_size: many
j_call: TRBJ1-3
v_call: TRBV14
d_call: NA
cdr3_nt: TGTGCCAGCAGCCACGGGGTCTATGGAAACACCATATATTTT
cdr3_aa: CASSHGVYGNTIYF

clone_size: few
j_call: TRBJ2-3
v_call: TRBV6-6
d_call: NA
cdr3_nt: TGTGCCAGCCATCTTCCCGGCGGGGATACGCAGTATTTT
cdr3_aa: CASHLPGGDTQYF

clone_size: NA
j_call: TRBJ2-7
v_call: TRBV7-2
d_call: NA
cdr3_nt: TGTGCCAGCAGCTTAGGTCCAGGGATACACGAGCAGTACTTC
cdr3_aa: CASSLGPGIHEQYF

clone_size: NA
j_call: TRBJ2-1
v_call: TRBV2
d_call: NA
cdr3_nt: TGTGCCAGCAGAGGGTACAATGAGCAGTTCTTC
cdr3_aa: CASRGYNEQFF

clone_size: NA
j_call: TRBJ2-2
v_call: TRBV7-2
d_call: NA
cdr3_nt: TGTGCCAGCAGCTTAGGTGCCAGGGGAAGCAACACCGGGGAGCTGTTTTTT
cdr3_aa: CASSLGARGSNTGELFF